This T cell receptor beta chain was sequenced in a study of blood T cell repertoires in COVID-19. Study in general: Whether acute or convalescent, the COVID-19 samples came from the United States, Italy and Spain. The cDNA or gDNA used as material had been derived from T cells, B-cell-depleted T cells, or PBMCs.

Original methodology: Reference gene primer amplification in the assay estimated nucleated cell counts. The table came from immunoSEQ multiplex PCR; TCRdb's copy has only in-frame clones and leaves some out. Clonal size and the V and J genes are those of that table, whereas D and trimming came from the DNA. The sample holds 50,000 to 70,000 clones, approximately 89% seen once. With 4 bases clipped from V and 9 bases from J, the junction kept 9 bases outside the gene matches. This CDR3 comprises 14 residues. In germline, CDR1 is SGHNT, CDR2 YYREEE (reference sequence). This TCR was sampled from a man aged 55 to 70 with active or convalescent COVID-19. The chain joins TRBV5-4 to TRBJ2-1, with 8 bases aligning to TRBD1. The sequenced sample consisted of peripheral blood. CDR3 nucleotides: TGTGCCAGCAGCGCTAAAACAGGGGGGACTGAGCAGTTCTTC. It translates to CASSAKTGGTEQFF.